The present entry profiles one T cell receptor (beta chain) with its context. The antigen remains unidentified. The protocol was immunoSEQ multiplex PCR, while the TCRdb copy is restricted to in-frame clones and leaves out a portion. The data hold about 7,300 clones, with roughly 65% observed a single time. This specimen belongs to a study of coeliac disease. General study results and limits: Only 1 of 6 controls, but about 50% of the 18 coeliac samples, showed published gliadin-specific TRB sequences. Largely private TRB repertoires meant most sequences were sample-unique.

The source is a woman aged 55 to 70 with active celiac disease. Sample: lamina propria lymphocytes from the gut.

The CDR3 spells CSVWTGEQYF. The CDR3 coding sequence is TGCAGCGTCTGGACAGGGGAGCAGTACTTC. The V and J genes are TRBV29-1 and TRBJ2-5, with 9 nucleotides matching TRBD1. Losses at the gene ends were 6 bases for V and 11 bases for J; bases not matched to a gene: 4. The CDR3 spans 10 residues. CDR1 and CDR2 (germline): SQVTM, ANQGSEA.